Shown below are 30 T cell receptor beta chains from a single sample sequenced in a study of blood T cell repertoires in COVID-19 (dated by TCRdb to the early 2020s). The method was the immunoSEQ multiplex PCR assay. TCRdb provides this immuneACCESS table in a form limited to in-frame rearrangements. Some clones are lacking; in checked studies, under half of them reflect an unresolved V gene, and why the rest are absent is not known. Within this sample are 7,000 or so clones, with about 88% of them counted one time only. The ten largest make up more than 9% of the sample. Input material: peripheral blood. These receptors were obtained from a man between 65 and 85 years old with active COVID-19.

The chain employs TRBV11-2 and TRBJ2-5, with TRBD1 identical over 8 bases. The germline V gene encodes CDR1 SGHAT and CDR2 FQNNGV. V was pared by 5 bases and J by 5 bases, with 7 bases of the junction left unmatched. The CDR3 has 14 amino acids. Here the CDR3 reads CASSGWQGAETQYF. DNA of the CDR3: TGTGCCAGCAGCGGATGGCAGGGGGCGGAGACCCAGTACTTC.

Here the CDR3 reads CSAQVNGHGYTF. CDR3 bases: TGCAGCGCCCAGGTCAATGGGCATGGCTACACCTTC. The rearrangement links TRBV29-1 to TRBJ1-2; D uncertain. V was pared by 7 bases and J by 6 bases, with 15 bases between. Germline CDR1 SQVTM, CDR2 ANQGSEA. The CDR3 covers 12 residues.

The chain uses TRBV5-4 and TRBJ2-3, with 10 nucleotides matching TRBD2. The CDR3 is made up of 16 amino acids. J gave up 2 bases and V 4 bases, and 7 bases lay outside the gene matches. Per the germline V gene, CDR1 is SGHNT and CDR2 is YYREEE (reference sequence). Here the CDR3 reads CASSEMGLANTDTQYF. DNA for the CDR3: TGTGCCAGCAGCGAAATGGGACTAGCGAACACAGATACGCAGTATTTT.

The chain uses TRBV19 and TRBJ2-1; D might be TRBD1 (6 bases). The CDR3 contains 14 residues. Trimming stripped 7 bases from V and 1 base from J, with 11 bases between. The germline V gene encodes CDR1 LNHDA and CDR2 SQIVND (reference sequence). The CDR3 nucleotides are TGTGCCAGTAACCAGGGGTCATCCTACAATGAGCAGTTCTTC. Translated: CASNQGSSYNEQFF.

V gene TRBV6-6 combines with J gene TRBJ2-7; D is possibly TRBD2 (6 bases). In germline, CDR1 is MNHNY, CDR2 SVGAGI (reference sequence). This CDR3 has 15 amino acids. The ends were cut back, 4 bases at V and 7 bases at J, with 20 bases in the middle. The CDR3, as DNA: TGTGCCAGCAGTTCCCCTGATAGCGGAAGGCGGGAGCAGTACTTC. Translating gives CASSSPDSGRREQYF.

This sequence joins TRBV19 and TRBJ1-1; tentative D call: TRBD1 (6 bases). Trimming cost V 6 bases and J 8 bases, with 16 bases left between them. CDR1 and CDR2 (germline): LNHDA, SQIVND (reference sequence). The CDR3 runs 13 residues. In nucleotides, the CDR3 is TGTGCCAGTAGCCCCACAGGGTACTCCGAAGCTTTCTTT. Its translation: CASSPTGYSEAFF.

The V gene is TRBV19, the J gene TRBJ2-7; 7 nucleotides line up with TRBD2. This CDR3 has 15 residues. The germline V gene encodes CDR1 LNHDA and CDR2 SQIVND (reference sequence). The V gene end was trimmed by 5 bases and the J gene end by 2 bases; junction bases not matched to a gene: 9. CDR3 protein: CASSPLTAGPYEQYF. CDR3 in DNA: TGTGCCAGTAGTCCCCTGACAGCGGGACCCTACGAGCAGTACTTC.

The chain couples TRBV5-6 to TRBJ2-7; the D gene is possibly TRBD2 (5 bases). The germline gives CDR1 SGHDT, CDR2 YYEEEE. The CDR3 sequence is 13 residues long. V was trimmed by 2 bases and J by 3 bases, leaving 9 bases between them. CDR3 sequence reads: CASSFHGGYEQYF. For the CDR3, the DNA is TGTGCCAGCAGCTTCCATGGAGGCTACGAGCAGTACTTC.

V is TRBV2 and J is TRBJ1-2; a possible D gene is TRBD1 (6 bases). Trimming pared 0 bases from V and 4 bases from J, leaving 12 bases between. The CDR3 is made up of 15 amino acids. Germline loops: CDR1 SNHLY, CDR2 FYNNEI. In DNA form, the CDR3 reads TGTGCCAGCAGTGAAGCGGGGAAGGGGGTCTATGGCTACACCTTC. Its protein is CASSEAGKGVYGYTF.

This clone has a handful of counts. Sequence at one end of the junction differs from germline and may be a read error. The V and J genes are TRBV6-2 or TRBV6-3 and TRBJ2-7; 10 nucleotides align to TRBD1. CDR3 length equals 12 residues. CDR1 and CDR2 from the germline V gene are MNHEY and SVGEGT. The DNA for the CDR3 is TGTGCCAGCAGCTTGACAGGGGGCATCGGAGTTTTC. Translated, it gives CASSLTGGIGVF.

J is TRBJ1-4 and V is TRBV12-3 or TRBV12-4; 7 bases are a match to TRBD1. The CDR3 totals 11 residues. Trimming at V came to 6 bases and at J to 12 bases, leaving 4 bases not matched to a gene. CDR3 DNA: TGTGCCAGCAGATCCGGACAGGAACTGTTTTTT. This translates into CASRSGQELFF.

This rearrangement joins TRBV6-2 or TRBV6-3 to TRBJ1-5, with D uncertain. Germline loops: CDR1 MNHEY, CDR2 SVGEGT. This CDR3 is built from 18 residues. The V end lost 0 bases, the J end lost 2 bases, and 17 bases lay between the germline ends. This chain's CDR3 is CASSYSRGVETGNQPQHF. The DNA for the CDR3 is TGTGCCAGCAGTTACTCGAGAGGCGTAGAGACGGGCAATCAGCCCCAGCATTTT.

In DNA, the CDR3 is TGTGCCAGCAGCTCCCGGGACAGGGGACACGGGGAGCTGTTTTTT. It translates to CASSSRDRGHGELFF. The rearrangement uses TRBV3-1 (or the pseudogene TRBV3-2) and TRBJ2-2; TRBD1 matches 10 bases. The germline V gene has CDR1 LGHDT and CDR2 YNNKEL (reference sequence). With 5 bases clipped from V and 7 bases from J, the junction kept 7 bases outside the gene matches. This CDR3 spans 15 amino acids.

This chain joins TRBV4-1 and TRBJ1-6; D not certain. In germline, CDR1 is MGHRA, CDR2 YSYEKL. The V end lost 6 bases, the J end lost 10 bases, and 13 bases lay between the germline ends. The CDR3 runs to 13 residues. The CDR3 DNA reads as TGCGCCAGCAGTATATCTAGGCGGTCACCCCTCCACTTT. Its protein product is CASSISRRSPLHF.

This chain links TRBV10-1 with TRBJ1-1, with 7 positions matching TRBD1. Germline V lookup: CDR1 WNHNN, CDR2 SYGVQD (reference sequence). Losses at the gene ends were 6 bases for V and 1 base for J; bases not matched to a gene: 2. The CDR3 is 13 amino acids. The CDR3 coding sequence is TGCGCCAGCAGACAGGGGTCGAACACTGAAGCTTTCTTT. Translation: CASRQGSNTEAFF.

DNA of the CDR3: TGTGCCAGCAGTTACGACCCTCCCACGGGGTTTTACAATGAGCAGTTCTTC. Protein product: CASSYDPPTGFYNEQFF. This chain links TRBV6-2 or TRBV6-3 with TRBJ2-1; D is perhaps TRBD2 (5 bases). The germline V gene has CDR1 MNHEY and CDR2 SVGEGT. This CDR3 has 17 residues. Trimming cost V 2 bases and J 4 bases, with 18 bases left between them.

This rearrangement joins TRBV21-1 to TRBJ2-7; the table's D call, TRBD1, has no DNA check behind it. TRBV21-1 is flagged as a pseudogene. This CDR3 has 13 residues. CDR3 loop: CASSKVNSYEQYF. The DNA for the CDR3 is TGTGCCAGCAGCAAAGTGAACAGCTACGAGCAGTACTTC.

This chain links TRBV5-1 with TRBJ2-1, with D possibly being TRBD2 (5 bases). V was cut by 4 bases and J by 5 bases, with 13 bases left in between. Germline CDR1 reads SGHRS; CDR2 reads YFSETQ. The CDR3 totals 14 residues. The CDR3 protein is CASSHGDANNEQFF. The CDR3 DNA is TGCGCCAGCAGCCACGGGGATGCGAACAATGAGCAGTTCTTC.

The chain uses TRBV11-2 and TRBJ2-7, with 11 bases fitting TRBD2. The CDR3 contains 14 residues. Germline loops: CDR1 SGHAT, CDR2 FQNNGV. The J segment lost 3 bases and the V segment lost 5 bases, leaving 3 bases of the junction unmatched. CDR3 bases: TGTGCCAGCAGCCCACTAGCGGGGGACTACGAGCAGTACTTC. Translating gives CASSPLAGDYEQYF.

This clone has a single count. The chain uses TRBV10-3 and TRBJ1-1, with D possibly matching TRBD1 (6 bases). The CDR3 has 15 amino acids. Germline-derived CDR1 and CDR2 are ENHRY and SYGVKD. Trimming pared 6 bases from V and 3 bases from J, leaving 17 bases between. The CDR3 DNA follows: TGTGCCATCAGCCCACGAGGGGGGGGCGACACTGAAGCTTTCTTT. It yields the protein CAISPRGGGDTEAFF.

CDR3 nucleotides: TGTGCTAGTGGGCCTGGACTCAGCACAGATACGCAGTATTTT. Translating it yields CASGPGLSTDTQYF. The chain links TRBV12-5 to TRBJ2-3; D perhaps matches TRBD2 (5 bases). V was clipped by 6 bases and J by 0 bases, with 10 bases between them. Germline V lookup: CDR1 LGHNT, CDR2 FRNRAP. The CDR3 is 14 residues long.

The chain has TRBV19 and TRBJ2-3; the match to TRBD1 covers 10 bases. After removal of 4 bases from V and 8 bases from J, the junction contained 6 bases not matched to a gene. CDR1 LNHDA and CDR2 SQIVND come from the germline V gene (reference sequence). There are 14 residues in the CDR3. The chain's CDR3 is CASSTRQGAGTQYF. The CDR3 DNA sequence: TGTGCCAGTAGTACTAGACAGGGGGCAGGTACGCAGTATTTT.

The V call is TRBV6-2 or TRBV6-3, the J call TRBJ2-5; the match to TRBD2 covers 13 bases. Unmatched junction bases numbered 9, after V lost 4 bases and J lost 4 bases. Germline CDR1 is MNHEY and CDR2 is SVGEGT. This CDR3 comprises 17 residues. This CDR3 reads CASSSGTSGADIETQYF. The DNA of the CDR3 is TGTGCCAGCAGTTCGGGGACTAGCGGGGCCGATATAGAGACCCAGTACTTC.

The chain has TRBV29-1 and TRBJ2-7, with TRBD1 identical over 8 bases. Germline V CDR1 and CDR2: SQVTM, ANQGSEA. Unmatched junction bases numbered 4, after V lost 6 bases and J lost 0 bases. The CDR3 contains 13 residues. Here the CDR3 reads CSVNRGSSYEQYF. The CDR3 DNA is TGCAGCGTAAACAGGGGGAGCTCCTACGAGCAGTACTTC.

The rearrangement joins TRBV7-8 to TRBJ1-5; a weak D match, TRBD1 (5 bases). Germline V CDR1 and CDR2: SGHVS, FQNEAQ. V was shortened by 3 bases and J by 7 bases, with 13 bases between the two germline ends. This CDR3 spans 14 amino acids. The CDR3 loop is CASSFAGEGQPQHF. The DNA for the CDR3 is TGTGCCAGCAGCTTTGCGGGGGAGGGCCAGCCCCAGCATTTT. The full variable domain, its missing parts supplied by reference TRBV7-8 and TRBJ1-5, is GAGVSQSPRYKVAKRGQDVALRCDPISGHVSLFWYQQALGQGPEFLTYFQNEAQLDKSGLPSDRFFAERPEGSVSTLKIQRTQQEDSAVYLCASSFAGEGQPQHFGDGTRLSIL.

The CDR3 protein is CASSFGEGGQFF. The CDR3, as DNA: TGTGCCAGCAGTTTTGGGGAAGGGGGGCAGTTCTTC. The chain has TRBV6-5 and TRBJ2-1; D possibly corresponds to TRBD1 (6 bases). The CDR3 is 12 residues long. Germline CDR1 MNHEY, CDR2 SVGAGI. Trimming removed 4 bases from V and 12 bases from J, with 13 bases in between.

Only one count was recorded for this clone. This CDR3 is CAFSTGAYGYTF. DNA for the CDR3: TGTGCCTTTTCCACAGGGGCGTATGGCTACACCTTC. J is TRBJ1-2 and V is TRBV30; TRBD1 agrees at 7 bases. The V and J ends lost 7 bases and 5 bases, in that order; junction bases with no gene match: 7. This CDR3 is built from 12 residues. Germline assignment: CDR1 GTSNPN and CDR2 SVGIG (reference sequence).

The CDR3 sequence is CASGSTGATGNTIYF. The DNA of the CDR3 is TGTGCTAGTGGTTCGACAGGTGCCACTGGAAACACCATATATTTT. The chain joins TRBV12-5 to TRBJ1-3; perhaps TRBD1 as D (6 bases). The V gene's germline CDR1 is LGHNT and CDR2 FRNRAP. The V and J ends lost 4 bases and 2 bases respectively, with 12 bases between them. The CDR3 runs 15 residues.

The chain is built from TRBV5-1 and TRBJ1-2; TRBD1 might be the D (6 bases). Germline CDR1 and CDR2: SGHRS and YFSETQ. The CDR3 has 16 amino acids. The ends were cut back, 0 bases at V and 3 bases at J, with 15 bases in the middle. The CDR3 DNA reads as TGCGCCAGCAGCTTGGGGCGACAGGTCCTTGACTATGGCTACACCTTC. This translates into CASSLGRQVLDYGYTF. The complete variable domain, with remaining parts taken from reference TRBV5-1 and TRBJ1-2, reads KAGVTQTPRYLIKTRGQQVTLSCSPISGHRSVSWYQQTPGQGLQFLFEYFSETQRNKGNFPGRFSGRQFSNSRSEMNVSTLELGDSALYLCASSLGRQVLDYGYTFGSGTRLTVV.

The chain recombines TRBV30 with TRBJ2-3, with no clear D. The CDR3 is 14 residues long. Germline loops: CDR1 GTSNPN, CDR2 SVGIG (reference sequence). The V and J ends lost 1 base and 0 bases respectively, with 8 bases between them. CDR3 amino acids: CAWSAGDSTDTQYF. CDR3 nucleotide sequence: TGTGCCTGGAGTGCAGGCGATAGCACAGATACGCAGTATTTT.